The 24 T cell receptor beta chains in this list originate from one sample, sequenced in a study of OX40 agonist ivuxolimab in advanced cancers. Some clones are missing from TCRdb's copy, which holds only in-frame ones; the method was immunoSEQ multiplex PCR. The profile shows 45,000 to 50,000 clones, roughly three quarters of them singletons. Here the sequenced sample was CD4+ or CD8+ T cells sorted from blood, taken in a trial of the OX40 agonist ivuxolimab. All receptors come from an adult with an advanced solid tumor such as melanoma, head and neck, liver or kidney cancer.

This clone was seen more than once but under ten times. The V call is TRBV27, the J call TRBJ2-3, with D tentatively TRBD1 (6 bases). The CDR3 is 14 residues long. CDR1 is MNHEY and CDR2 is SMNVEV in the germline V gene (reference sequence). V was shortened by 8 bases and J by 2 bases, with 14 bases between the two germline ends. The CDR3 coding sequence is TGTGCCAGCCAGAGACAGGACCTCACAGATACGCAGTATTTT. Its protein product is CASQRQDLTDTQYF.

This chain connects TRBV11-2 to TRBJ2-7; D tentatively reads TRBD1 or TRBD2 (6 bases each). This CDR3 contains 15 residues. The V gene lost 1 base and the J gene lost 4 bases, with 14 bases spanning the gap. Germline CDR1 is SGHAT and CDR2 is FQNNGV. The CDR3 bases are TGTGCCAGCAGCTTAGGGGCGACAGGAGGGTACGAGCAGTACTTC. Its protein is CASSLGATGGYEQYF.

The chain joins TRBV28 to TRBJ2-7; D not resolved. Germline V lookup: CDR1 MDHEN, CDR2 SYDVKM. There are 11 residues in the CDR3. V was clipped by 3 bases and J by 5 bases, with 5 bases between them. The CDR3 DNA follows: TGTGCCAGCAGTTTTAGGGACGAGCAGTACTTC. It specifies CASSFRDEQYF.

There are a few counts of this clone. As DNA, the CDR3 is TGTGCCAGCAGGGAGCGGGAGGAGAGTTACGAGCAGTACTTC. This encodes CASREREESYEQYF. The V call is TRBV2, the J call TRBJ2-7; 9 positions match TRBD2. Germline trimming cut 6 bases from V and 4 bases from J; bases unmatched to any gene: 7. This CDR3 region has 14 residues. Germline CDR1 is SNHLY and CDR2 is FYNNEI.

CDR3 in DNA: TGCAGCGTTTTTGGTACGGGGACGGGTAACACTGAAGCTTTCTTT. It yields the protein CSVFGTGTGNTEAFF. The chain carries TRBV29-1 and TRBJ1-1; D possibly corresponds to TRBD1 (5 bases). The CDR3 spans 15 residues. CDR1 is SQVTM and CDR2 is ANQGSEA in the germline V gene. Trimming took 5 bases from V and 2 from J, leaving 18 bases between them.

The chain is built from TRBV27 and TRBJ2-1; 11 nucleotides match TRBD2. J gave up 3 bases and V 5 bases, and 9 bases lay outside the gene matches. Germline CDR1 reads MNHEY; CDR2 reads SMNVEV (reference sequence). CDR3 length: 17 amino acids. CDR3 in DNA: TGTGCCAGCAGTCTAACTAGCGGGAGTGTTCTCTACAATGAGCAGTTCTTC. Its protein product is CASSLTSGSVLYNEQFF.

V is TRBV6-4 and J is TRBJ1-2; D possibly corresponds to TRBD1 (6 bases). V lost 0 bases and J lost 4, with 12 bases in between. Germline values: CDR1 MRHNA, CDR2 SNTAGT. The CDR3 covers 15 residues. CDR3 DNA sequence: TGTGCCAGCAGTGACTCCTGGGGAGGGGGCTATGGCTACACCTTC. Amino acid sequence: CASSDSWGGGYGYTF.

The chain recombines TRBV6-1 with TRBJ1-5; no clear D. The germline V and J ends were trimmed by 7 bases and 0 bases, with 7 bases remaining between them. The CDR3 totals 13 residues. Germline V gene sequence: CDR1 MNHNS, CDR2 SASEGT. Here the CDR3 reads CASTENSNQPQHF. The DNA of the CDR3 is TGTGCCAGCACAGAAAATAGCAATCAGCCCCAGCATTTT.

V and J are TRBV4-2 and TRBJ2-2, with no clear D. The length of the CDR3 is 15 residues. Trimming left V 0 bases short and J 5 bases short, with 10 bases between. Germline loops: CDR1 LGHNA, CDR2 YNFKEQ. The CDR3 reads CASSQDTPGTGELFF. DNA for the CDR3: TGTGCCAGCAGCCAAGACACCCCTGGGACCGGGGAGCTGTTTTTT.

This chain links TRBV6-1 with TRBJ1-2, with D uncertain. The germline V gene has CDR1 MNHNS and CDR2 SASEGT. The CDR3 totals 14 residues. Trimming shortened V by 6 bases and J by 3 bases, and 14 bases separated the two germline ends. For the CDR3, the DNA is TGTGCCAGCAGCCCTGTCGGGGAGTACTATGGCTACACCTTC. Its translation is CASSPVGEYYGYTF.

V usage is TRBV6-6 and J usage is TRBJ1-2; tentative D call: TRBD1 (6 bases). The CDR3 loop spans 14 amino acids. V was clipped by 5 bases and J by 2 bases, with 12 bases between them. The germline V gene encodes CDR1 MNHNY and CDR2 SVGAGI (reference sequence). The CDR3 loop reads CASSHGQNNYGYTF. The CDR3 DNA is TGTGCCAGCAGTCACGGACAGAACAACTATGGCTACACCTTC.

The table lists this clone with a count of one. The chain joins TRBV30 to TRBJ2-2, with D perhaps TRBD2 (6 bases). The V gene lost 7 bases and the J gene lost 3 bases, with 12 bases spanning the gap. CDR3 length: 13 amino acids. CDR1 GTSNPN and CDR2 SVGIG come from the germline V gene (reference sequence). In DNA form, the CDR3 reads TGTGCCTATCGGGGGAGAGACACCGGGGAGCTGTTTTTT. This sequence encodes CAYRGRDTGELFF.

This chain links TRBV10-1 with TRBJ2-7; either TRBD1 or TRBD2 may supply D (6 bases each). Trimming pared 2 bases from V and 7 bases from J, leaving 15 bases between. The CDR3 totals 14 residues. Germline CDR1 reads WNHNN; CDR2 reads SYGVQD (reference sequence). The CDR3 nucleotides are TGCGCCAGCAGTGAGCGGGGGCCGGCGGGGGAGCAGTACTTC. Translation: CASSERGPAGEQYF.

The J gene is TRBJ2-3, the V gene TRBV5-1; either TRBD1 or TRBD2 may fit D (5 bases each). The V gene lost 4 bases and the J gene lost 3 bases, with 18 bases spanning the gap. This CDR3 has 16 residues. Germline CDR1 is SGHRS and CDR2 is YFSETQ. The CDR3 region is CASSPGTLRNTDTQYF. Written as DNA, the CDR3 is TGCGCCAGCAGCCCGGGGACCCTAAGAAATACAGATACGCAGTATTTT.

The chain has TRBV5-5 and TRBJ1-2; no firm D call. Between the trimmed V and J ends, which lost 1 base and 4 bases, there was a span of 11 bases. The CDR3 runs 14 residues. CDR1 SGHKS and CDR2 YYEKEE come from the germline V gene (reference sequence). The CDR3: CASSLYKEGYGYTF. In nucleotides, the CDR3 is TGTGCCAGCAGCTTGTACAAGGAGGGCTATGGCTACACCTTC.

This chain uses TRBV9 with TRBJ1-4, with TRBD1 matching 7 bases. The germline CDR1 and CDR2 sequences are SGDLS and YYNGEE. The CDR3 length is 13 residues. After removal of 3 bases from V and 8 bases from J, the junction contained 4 bases not matched to a gene. Written as DNA, the CDR3 is TGTGCCAGCAGCGACAGGGGCGGCGAAAAACTGTTTTTT. Amino acids: CASSDRGGEKLFF.

The V and J genes are TRBV25-1 and TRBJ1-1; TRBD1 agrees at 7 bases. V lost 6 bases and J lost 1; bases outside the gene matches: 5. The CDR3 length is 14 residues. Germline lookup yields CDR1 MGHDK and CDR2 SYGVNS. CDR3 loop: CASRGGQQNTEAFF. In DNA, the CDR3 is TGTGCCAGCAGAGGGGGACAGCAGAACACTGAAGCTTTCTTT.

This clone came up once. This chain connects TRBV19 to TRBJ2-2; 8 nucleotides line up with TRBD2. Germline V gives CDR1 LNHDA, CDR2 SQIVND (reference sequence). The CDR3 is 15 residues long. V was clipped by 3 bases and J by 7 bases; unmatched bases: 7. The CDR3 DNA follows: TGTGCCAGTAGTATCGGTAGCGGGAATCACGGGGAGCTGTTTTTT. This gives the protein CASSIGSGNHGELFF.

The rearrangement uses TRBV7-2 and TRBJ1-1, with D hard to call. V was pared by 3 bases and J by 1 base, with 9 bases between. The CDR3 covers 14 residues. Germline-derived CDR1 and CDR2 are SGHTA and FQGNSA. The DNA of the CDR3 is TGTGCCAGCAGCTTCGGACGGGCGAACACTGAAGCTTTCTTT. Residues: CASSFGRANTEAFF.

This chain links TRBV6-6 with TRBJ2-7; D uncertain. Germline V gene lookup returns CDR1 MNHNY and CDR2 SVGAGI (reference sequence). Deletions cut 0 bases from V and 6 bases from J, with 12 bases between. CDR3 length: 14 residues. CDR3 nucleotide sequence: TGTGCCAGCAGTTACTCGAAGGGCCGTCTCGAGCAGTACTTC. This translates into CASSYSKGRLEQYF.

The chain is built from TRBV10-3 and TRBJ2-7, with D hard to call. Germline V CDR1 and CDR2: ENHRY, SYGVKD. The V end was cut by 0 bases, the J end by 0 bases, with 9 bases between. This CDR3 is 15 amino acids long. As DNA, the CDR3 is TGTGCCATCAGTGAGTCCAAGGAGATCTCCTACGAGCAGTACTTC. This codes for CAISESKEISYEQYF.

J is TRBJ1-6 and V is TRBV5-5, with D possibly TRBD1 on 5 matching bases. The V gene's germline CDR1 is SGHKS and CDR2 YYEKEE (reference sequence). V was cut by 0 bases and J by 3 bases, with 10 bases left in between. This CDR3 has 16 amino acids. The CDR3 coding sequence is TGTGCCAGCAGCTTGGCCGGGCAGGGCTATAATTCACCCCTCCACTTT. This translates into CASSLAGQGYNSPLHF. Complete variable domain (other parts from reference TRBV5-5 and TRBJ1-6): DAGVTQSPTHLIKTRGQQVTLRCSPISGHKSVSWYQQVLGQGPQFIFQYYEKEERGRGNFPDRFSARQFPNYSSELNVNALLLGDSALYLCASSLAGQGYNSPLHFGNGTRLTVT.

The rearrangement uses TRBV5-1 and TRBJ1-3; the D gene is possibly TRBD1 (5 bases). V was shortened by 1 base and J by 4 bases, with 12 bases between the two germline ends. This CDR3 has 15 amino acids. Germline CDR1 and CDR2: SGHRS and YFSETQ. The CDR3 DNA reads TGCGCCAGCAGCTTGTGGCCCAGGGAGGGAAACACCATATATTTT. Translating gives CASSLWPREGNTIYF.

This clone was detected only once. The chain recombines TRBV7-2 with TRBJ2-7; D possibly corresponds to TRBD1 (6 bases). This CDR3 has 14 amino acids. CDR1 and CDR2 (germline): SGHTA, FQGNSA. Between the trimmed V and J ends, which lost 5 bases and 0 bases, there was a span of 11 bases. The CDR3 sequence is CASSLTGRSYEQYF. The CDR3 nucleotides are TGTGCCAGCAGCCTAACAGGGCGCTCCTACGAGCAGTACTTC.